What follows are 15 T cell receptor beta chains derived from one specimen sequenced in a study of tumor-infiltrating lymphocytes in localized non-small cell lung cancer. Method: immunoSEQ multiplex PCR; TCRdb's copy keeps in-frame clones and lacks some. Of about 14,000 clones listed, 60% to 80% are singletons. The sequenced material came from uninvolved lung tissue not adjacent to the tumor. These receptors were collected from a human donor with non-small cell lung cancer.

The chain links TRBV7-2 to TRBJ1-1, with D maybe TRBD1 (5 bases). Germline assignment: CDR1 SGHTA and CDR2 FQGNSA. The CDR3 extends over 13 amino acids. V dropped 4 bases and J dropped 3 bases, with 9 bases sitting between them. CDR3 sequence (DNA): TGTGCCAGCAGCTCCGGGACTCACACTGAAGCTTTCTTT. Translated: CASSSGTHTEAFF.

The CDR3 DNA follows: TGTGCCAGCAGCTTAGCGGGTAGCGGAGCACAAGAGACCCAGTACTTC. Amino acids: CASSLAGSGAQETQYF. The V call is TRBV7-2, the J call TRBJ2-5; perhaps TRBD2 as D (6 bases). Germline-derived CDR1 and CDR2 are SGHTA and FQGNSA. This CDR3 contains 16 residues. The ends were cut back, 0 bases at V and 2 bases at J, with 13 bases in the middle.

V is TRBV27 and J is TRBJ1-2; a possible D gene is TRBD1 (6 bases). Germline-derived CDR1 and CDR2 are MNHEY and SMNVEV (reference sequence). Trimming shortened V by 5 bases and J by 2 bases, and 9 bases separated the two germline ends. CDR3 length: 13 residues. This CDR3 reads CASSPGANYGYTF. CDR3 sequence (DNA): TGTGCCAGCAGTCCGGGGGCCAACTATGGCTACACCTTC.

This chain links TRBV2 with TRBJ1-1; D uncertain. Germline loops: CDR1 SNHLY, CDR2 FYNNEI. V was cut by 10 bases and J by 1 base, with 13 bases left in between. This CDR3 comprises 13 residues. The CDR3 loop reads CATHLQPNTEAFF. In nucleotides, the CDR3 is TGTGCCACCCACCTTCAGCCGAACACTGAAGCTTTCTTT. The full variable domain, in which reference TRBV2 and TRBJ1-1 provide the parts outside the CDR3, is EPEVTQTPSHQVTQMGQEVILRCVPISNHLYFYWYRQILGQKVEFLVSFYNNEISEKSEIFDDQFSVERPDGSNFTLKIRSTKLEDSAMYFCATHLQPNTEAFFGQGTRLTVV.

This chain connects TRBV6-1 to TRBJ1-5; the match to TRBD1 covers 9 bases. Per germline, CDR1 MNHNS and CDR2 SASEGT. The CDR3 loop spans 15 amino acids. V was pared by 4 bases and J by 4 bases, with 5 bases of the junction left unmatched. The CDR3 sequence is CASSADRGLNQPQHF. In DNA, the CDR3 is TGTGCCAGCAGTGCGGACAGGGGACTAAATCAGCCCCAGCATTTT.

The chain joins TRBV30 to TRBJ1-4; TRBD1 is a possible D gene (6 bases). The CDR3 extends over 15 amino acids. Trimming took 5 bases from V and 4 from J, leaving 17 bases between them. Germline V lookup: CDR1 GTSNPN, CDR2 SVGIG (reference sequence). The CDR3 loop is CAWGVRRDINEKLFF. In DNA form, the CDR3 reads TGTGCCTGGGGGGTCAGACGGGACATTAATGAAAAACTGTTTTTT. The full variable domain, with the rest looked up from reference TRBV30 and TRBJ1-4, is SQTIHQWPATLVQPVGSPLSLECTVEGTSNPNLYWYRQAAGRGLQLLFYSVGIGQISSEVPQNLSASRPQDRQFILSSKKLLLSDSGFYLCAWGVRRDINEKLFFGSGTQLSVL.

The chain uses TRBV19 and TRBJ1-4; D is perhaps TRBD1 (6 bases). The germline CDR1 and CDR2 sequences are LNHDA and SQIVND (reference sequence). CDR3 length: 17 residues. Trimming removed 6 bases at V and 5 bases at J, with 22 bases between. The CDR3 loop is CASSLGQGPKQNEKLFF. Written as DNA, the CDR3 is TGTGCCAGTAGCTTGGGACAAGGACCAAAACAAAATGAAAAACTGTTTTTT.

This clone was observed a handful of times. J is TRBJ1-3 and V is TRBV5-1; D is ambiguous. Between the trimmed V and J ends, which lost 4 bases and 1 base, there was a span of 9 bases. The CDR3 sequence is 14 residues long. The germline V gene encodes CDR1 SGHRS and CDR2 YFSETQ. In DNA, the CDR3 is TGCGCCAGCAGCACCGAGCCTTCTGGAAACACCATATATTTT. Amino acids: CASSTEPSGNTIYF. Full variable domain (outside the CDR3, taken from reference TRBV5-1 and TRBJ1-3): KAGVTQTPRYLIKTRGQQVTLSCSPISGHRSVSWYQQTPGQGLQFLFEYFSETQRNKGNFPGRFSGRQFSNSRSEMNVSTLELGDSALYLCASSTEPSGNTIYFGEGSWLTVV.

This chain joins TRBV7-2 and TRBJ2-5; D might be TRBD2 (5 bases). Germline lookup yields CDR1 SGHTA and CDR2 FQGNSA. The CDR3 loop spans 15 amino acids. Trimming removed 7 bases from V and 2 bases from J, with 17 bases in between. The CDR3 DNA reads as TGTGCCAGCACCCCTCTAGAGCGGCGGCAAGAGACCCAGTACTTC. This gives the protein CASTPLERRQETQYF.

This clone was seen only a few times. The chain has TRBV14 and TRBJ2-1, with a weak D call TRBD2 (5 bases). The CDR3 consists of 12 residues. Germline CDR1 reads SGHDN; CDR2 reads FVKESK. Trimming shortened V by 1 base and J by 10 bases, and 8 bases separated the two germline ends. The CDR3 DNA sequence: TGTGCCAGCAGCCAAGTCGGGGTAGAGCAGTTCTTC. Translating it yields CASSQVGVEQFF.

This clone was observed a few times. This chain joins TRBV28 and TRBJ2-3; D remains ambiguous. Germline V lookup: CDR1 MDHEN, CDR2 SYDVKM. CDR3 length equals 16 residues. The V and J ends lost 3 bases and 2 bases respectively, with 15 bases between them. DNA for the CDR3: TGTGCCAGCAGTTTCGGCTCTTTACTTGCCACAGATACGCAGTATTTT. It specifies CASSFGSLLATDTQYF.

This chain connects TRBV19 to TRBJ2-3; D is perhaps TRBD2 (7 bases). V lost 3 bases and J 3 bases, leaving 16 bases between the germline ends. The CDR3 is 16 amino acids. Germline V gives CDR1 LNHDA, CDR2 SQIVND (reference sequence). CDR3 DNA: TGTGCCAGTAGTATTCGTCGGGGGGCGAGGACAGATACGCAGTATTTT. It translates to CASSIRRGARTDTQYF.

This clone showed up just once. This chain connects TRBV7-9 to TRBJ2-7; D ambiguous. The germline V gene has CDR1 SEHNR and CDR2 FQNEAQ (reference sequence). With 5 bases removed from V and 4 bases from J, the gap between germline ends came to 6 bases. The CDR3 length is 11 residues. The CDR3 region has the DNA TGTGCCAGCAGCACCCATTACGAGCAGTACTTC. Encoded protein: CASSTHYEQYF.

The chain uses TRBV6-5 and TRBJ1-4; 7 positions agree with TRBD1. The CDR3 sequence is 15 residues long. Germline trimming cut 2 bases from V and 8 bases from J; bases unmatched to any gene: 8. Per the germline V gene, CDR1 is MNHEY and CDR2 is SVGAGI. The CDR3 loop reads CASSYDRVIREKLFF. Here the CDR3 DNA reads TGTGCCAGCAGTTACGACAGGGTCATCAGGGAAAAACTGTTTTTT.

J is TRBJ1-5 and V is TRBV19, with D tentatively TRBD1 (5 bases). This CDR3 contains 16 residues. The germline V gene encodes CDR1 LNHDA and CDR2 SQIVND (reference sequence). Trimming took 7 bases from V and 0 from J, leaving 16 bases between them. The CDR3 region is CASTLSGGLSNQPQHF. CDR3 bases: TGTGCCAGTACTCTTTCCGGGGGACTTAGCAATCAGCCCCAGCATTTT.